This T cell receptor (beta chain) was documented in a study of OX40 agonist ivuxolimab in advanced cancers. Looking at the study overall: It was permissible to have had prior anti-PD-1, anti-PD-L1 or anti-CTLA-4 therapy, and under 45% had some.

As for this clone: Its specificity is not known.

General study points: Patients who responded partially at 0.1-3.0 mg/kg showed clonal expansion ranking among the lowest.

This CDR3 spans 14 amino acids. V lost 4 bases and J 5 bases, leaving 13 bases between the germline ends. CDR1 SGHNT and CDR2 YYREEE come from the germline V gene (reference sequence). Only in-frame clones appear in the TCRdb table, and some are missing; sequencing was by immunoSEQ multiplex PCR. The sample carries about 96,000 clones, around 90% recorded once. Autoimmune disease history or systemic immunosuppression disqualified patients. The receptor was isolated from an adult with an advanced solid tumor such as melanoma, head and neck, liver or kidney cancer. This specimen was CD4+ or CD8+ T cells sorted from blood, taken in a trial of the OX40 agonist ivuxolimab. The gene calls are TRBV5-4 and TRBJ2-1; tentative D call: TRBD2 (5 bases). The CDR3 region is CASSPPVSDNEQFF. The CDR3, as DNA: TGTGCCAGCAGCCCACCGGTTAGCGACAATGAGCAGTTCTTC.